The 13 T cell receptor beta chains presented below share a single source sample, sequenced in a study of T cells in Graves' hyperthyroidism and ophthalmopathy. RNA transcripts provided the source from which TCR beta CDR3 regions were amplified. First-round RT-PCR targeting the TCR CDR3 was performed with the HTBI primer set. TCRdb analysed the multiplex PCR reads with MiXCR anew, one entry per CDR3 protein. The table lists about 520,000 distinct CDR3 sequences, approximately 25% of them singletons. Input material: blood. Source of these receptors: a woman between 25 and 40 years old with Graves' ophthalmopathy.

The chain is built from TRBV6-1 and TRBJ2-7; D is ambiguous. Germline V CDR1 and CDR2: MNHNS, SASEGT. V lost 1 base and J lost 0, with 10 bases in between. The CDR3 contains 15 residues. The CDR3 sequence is CASSEVGWLSYEQYF. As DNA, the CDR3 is TGTGCCAGCAGTGAAGTTGGCTGGCTCTCCTACGAGCAGTACTTC.

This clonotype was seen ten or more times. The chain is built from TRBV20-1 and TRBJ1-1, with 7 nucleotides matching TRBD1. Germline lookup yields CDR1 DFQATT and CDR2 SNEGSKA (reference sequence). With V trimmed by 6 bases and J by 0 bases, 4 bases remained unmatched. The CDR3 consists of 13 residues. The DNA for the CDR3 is TGCAGTGCCGGCGGGACAGTGAACACTGAAGCTTTCTTT. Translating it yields CSAGGTVNTEAFF.

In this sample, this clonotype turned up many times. The CDR3 reads CASSSRQPQHF. In DNA, the CDR3 is TGTGCCAGCAGTTCAAGGCAGCCCCAGCATTTT. V usage is TRBV28 and J usage is TRBJ1-5; D gene uncertain. The CDR3 contains 11 residues. Germline CDR1 MDHEN, CDR2 SYDVKM. V was clipped by 4 bases and J by 7 bases, with 5 bases between them.

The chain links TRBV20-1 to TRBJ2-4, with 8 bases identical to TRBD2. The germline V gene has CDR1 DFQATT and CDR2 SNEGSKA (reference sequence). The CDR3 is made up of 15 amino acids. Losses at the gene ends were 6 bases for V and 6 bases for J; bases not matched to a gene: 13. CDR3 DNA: TGCAGTGCCCGAGGCCGAGCGGGAGCAAGAAACATTCAGTACTTC. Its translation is CSARGRAGARNIQYF.

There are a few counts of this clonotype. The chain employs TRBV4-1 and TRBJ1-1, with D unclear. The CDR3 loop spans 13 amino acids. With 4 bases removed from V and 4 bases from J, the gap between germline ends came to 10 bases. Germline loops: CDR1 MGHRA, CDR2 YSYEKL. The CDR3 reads CASSPLRSTEAFF. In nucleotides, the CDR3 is TGCGCCAGCAGCCCACTTCGATCCACTGAAGCTTTCTTT.

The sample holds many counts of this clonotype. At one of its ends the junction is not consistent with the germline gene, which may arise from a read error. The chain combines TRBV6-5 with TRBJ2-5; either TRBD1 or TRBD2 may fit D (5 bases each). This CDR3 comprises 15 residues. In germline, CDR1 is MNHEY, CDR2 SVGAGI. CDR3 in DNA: TGTGCCAGCCGTTACGGGGCAGGGATTTCGGAGACCCAGTACTTC. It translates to CASRYGAGISETQYF.

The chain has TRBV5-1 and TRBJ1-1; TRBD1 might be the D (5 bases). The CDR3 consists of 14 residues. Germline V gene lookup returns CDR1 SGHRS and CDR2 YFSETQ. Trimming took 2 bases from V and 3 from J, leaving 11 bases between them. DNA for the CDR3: TGCGCCAGCAGCTTCCTTTGGGGGGACACTGAAGCTTTCTTT. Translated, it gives CASSFLWGDTEAFF.

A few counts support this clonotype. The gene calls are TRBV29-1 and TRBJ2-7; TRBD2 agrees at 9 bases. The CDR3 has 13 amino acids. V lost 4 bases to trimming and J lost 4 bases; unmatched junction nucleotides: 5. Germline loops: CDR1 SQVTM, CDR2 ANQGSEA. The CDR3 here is CSVASGGLYEQYF. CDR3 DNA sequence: TGCAGCGTTGCGAGCGGGGGGCTATACGAGCAGTACTTC.

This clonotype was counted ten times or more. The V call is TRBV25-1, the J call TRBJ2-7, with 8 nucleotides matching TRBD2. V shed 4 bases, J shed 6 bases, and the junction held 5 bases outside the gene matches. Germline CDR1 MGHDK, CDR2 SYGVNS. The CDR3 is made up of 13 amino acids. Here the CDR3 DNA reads TGTGCCAGCAGTGCCCCCGGGGGGGCCGAGCAGTACTTC. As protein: CASSAPGGAEQYF.

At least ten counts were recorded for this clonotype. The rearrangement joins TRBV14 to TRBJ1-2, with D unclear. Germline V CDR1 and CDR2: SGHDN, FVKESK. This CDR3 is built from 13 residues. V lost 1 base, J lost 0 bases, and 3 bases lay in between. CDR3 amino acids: CASSQVANYGYTF. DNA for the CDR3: TGTGCCAGCAGCCAAGTGGCTAACTATGGCTACACCTTC.

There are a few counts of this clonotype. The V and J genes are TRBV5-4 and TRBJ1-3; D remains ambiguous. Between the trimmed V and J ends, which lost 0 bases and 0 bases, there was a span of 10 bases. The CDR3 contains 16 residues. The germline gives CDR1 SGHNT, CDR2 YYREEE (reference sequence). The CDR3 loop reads CASSLDQASSGNTIYF. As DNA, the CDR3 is TGTGCCAGCAGCTTGGATCAGGCAAGCTCTGGAAACACCATATATTTT.

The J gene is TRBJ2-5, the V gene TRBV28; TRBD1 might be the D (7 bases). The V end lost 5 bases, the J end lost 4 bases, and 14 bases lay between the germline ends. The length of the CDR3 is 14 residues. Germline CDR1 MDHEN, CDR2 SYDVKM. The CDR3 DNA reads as TGTGCCAGCAGTAGGAGGGGGCAAGGAGAGACCCAGTACTTC. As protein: CASSRRGQGETQYF.

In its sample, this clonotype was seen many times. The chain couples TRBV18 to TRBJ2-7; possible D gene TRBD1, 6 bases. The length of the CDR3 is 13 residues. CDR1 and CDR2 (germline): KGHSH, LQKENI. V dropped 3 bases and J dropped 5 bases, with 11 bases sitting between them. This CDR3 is CASSPIQGHEQYF. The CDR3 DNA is TGTGCCAGCTCACCTATACAGGGTCACGAGCAGTACTTC.